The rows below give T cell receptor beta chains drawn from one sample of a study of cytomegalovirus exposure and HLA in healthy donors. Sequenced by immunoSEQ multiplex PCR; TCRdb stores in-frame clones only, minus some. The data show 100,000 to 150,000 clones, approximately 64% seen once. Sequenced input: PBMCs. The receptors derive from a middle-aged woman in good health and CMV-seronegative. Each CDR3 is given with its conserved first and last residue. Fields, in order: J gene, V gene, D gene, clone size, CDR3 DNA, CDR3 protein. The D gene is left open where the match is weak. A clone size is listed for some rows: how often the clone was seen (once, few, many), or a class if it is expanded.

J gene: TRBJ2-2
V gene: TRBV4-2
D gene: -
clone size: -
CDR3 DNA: TGTGCCAGCAGCCCGAAGGCAGGTAACACCGGGGAGCTGTTTTTT
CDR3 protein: CASSPKAGNTGELFF

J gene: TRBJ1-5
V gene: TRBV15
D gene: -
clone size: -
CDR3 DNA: TGTGCCACCAGCAGAGATCAGGATCAGCCCCAGCATTTT
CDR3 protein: CATSRDQDQPQHF

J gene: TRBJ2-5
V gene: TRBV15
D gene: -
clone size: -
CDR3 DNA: TGTGCCACCAGCAGGAGGCCGGAGACCCAGTACTTC
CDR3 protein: CATSRRPETQYF

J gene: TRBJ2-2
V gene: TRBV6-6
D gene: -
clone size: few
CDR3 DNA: TGTGCCAGCAGTTACTCCCAACCGGGGACCGGGGAGCTGTTTTTT
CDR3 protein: CASSYSQPGTGELFF

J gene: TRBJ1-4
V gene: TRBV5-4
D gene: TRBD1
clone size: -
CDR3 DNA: TGTGCCAGCAGCTCACCCGGGACAGGGAGTGAAAAACTGTTTTTT
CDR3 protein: CASSSPGTGSEKLFF

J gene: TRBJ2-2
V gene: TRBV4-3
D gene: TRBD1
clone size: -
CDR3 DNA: TGCGCCAGCAGCGCTACCTCGACAGGGCCCGGGGAGCTGTTTTTT
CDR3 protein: CASSATSTGPGELFF

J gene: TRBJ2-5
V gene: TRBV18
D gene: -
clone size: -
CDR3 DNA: TGTGCCAGCTCACCGAAGAGAGAAGAGACCCAGTACTTC
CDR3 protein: CASSPKREETQYF

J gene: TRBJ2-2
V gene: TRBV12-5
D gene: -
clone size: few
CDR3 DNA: TGTGCTAGTGGTTTGGACACCAGGACCGGGGAGCTGTTTTTT
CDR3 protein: CASGLDTRTGELFF

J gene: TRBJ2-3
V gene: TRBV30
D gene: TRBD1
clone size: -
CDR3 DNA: TGTGCCTCCCCAGGGGGCGGCACAGATACGCAGTATTTT
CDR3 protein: CASPGGGTDTQYF

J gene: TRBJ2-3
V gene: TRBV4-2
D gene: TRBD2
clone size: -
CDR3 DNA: TGTGCCAGCAGCCAAGATCAGCGGGGGGGCCTTGGAATTCGGGCAGATACGCAGTATTTT
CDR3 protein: CASSQDQRGGLGIRADTQYF

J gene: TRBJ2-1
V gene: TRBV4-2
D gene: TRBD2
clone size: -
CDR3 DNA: TGTGCCAGCAGCCCCAAAGGGAGCGGGGGTGGGTATGAGCAGTTCTTC
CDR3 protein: CASSPKGSGGGYEQFF

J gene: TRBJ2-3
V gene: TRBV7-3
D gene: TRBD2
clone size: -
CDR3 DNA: TGTGCCAGCAGTCTAACTAGCGGGGGACTCACAGATACGCAGTATTTT
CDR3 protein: CASSLTSGGLTDTQYF

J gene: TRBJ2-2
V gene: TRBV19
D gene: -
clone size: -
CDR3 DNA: TGTGCCAGTAGTATACTTCGGGGGGCGGGCACCGGGGAGCTGTTTTTT
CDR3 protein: CASSILRGAGTGELFF

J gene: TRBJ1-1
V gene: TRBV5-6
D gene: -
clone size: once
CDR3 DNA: TGTGCCAGCAGCTTGGGGGCAGAGATTGAAGCTTTCTTT
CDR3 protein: CASSLGAEIEAFF

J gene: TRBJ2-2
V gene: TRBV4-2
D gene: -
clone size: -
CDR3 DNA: TGTGCCAGCAGCCAAGCAGGGGATTTGGCGACCGGGGAGCTGTTTTTT
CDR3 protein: CASSQAGDLATGELFF

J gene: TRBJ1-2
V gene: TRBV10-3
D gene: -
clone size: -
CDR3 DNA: TGTGCCATCCTTACTTCCGGCAGCGCAGGCTACACCTTC
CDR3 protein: CAILTSGSAGYTF

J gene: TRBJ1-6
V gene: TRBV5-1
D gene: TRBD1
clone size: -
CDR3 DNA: TGCGCCAGCAGCTTGAAGAGACAGGGGGCGCCATCACCCCTCCACTTT
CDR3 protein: CASSLKRQGAPSPLHF

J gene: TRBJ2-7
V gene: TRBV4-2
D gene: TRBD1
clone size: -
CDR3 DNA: TGTGCCAGCAAGGGGGACAGGGACTACGAGCAGTACTTC
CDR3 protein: CASKGDRDYEQYF

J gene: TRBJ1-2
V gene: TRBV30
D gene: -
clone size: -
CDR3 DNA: TGTGCCTGGAGTTACTACCCGGGCTATGGCTACACCTTC
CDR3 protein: CAWSYYPGYGYTF

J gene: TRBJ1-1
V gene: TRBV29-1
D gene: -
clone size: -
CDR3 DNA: TGCAGCGTTGCCGAGGCTTTCTTT
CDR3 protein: CSVAEAFF

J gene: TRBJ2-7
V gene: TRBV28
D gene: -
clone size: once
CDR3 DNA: TGTGCCAGCGAGACCATAAGGGGGACCTACGAGCAGTACTTC
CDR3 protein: CASETIRGTYEQYF

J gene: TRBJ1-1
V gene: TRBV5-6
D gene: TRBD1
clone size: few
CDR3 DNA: TGTGCCAGCAGCCCCGGGACAGGGGCCGGCATGGGTAACACTGAAGCTTTCTTT
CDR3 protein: CASSPGTGAGMGNTEAFF

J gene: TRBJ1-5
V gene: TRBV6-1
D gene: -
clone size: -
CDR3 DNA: TGTGCCAGCACGCCCCAGGCCGGCGGGAATCAGCCCCAGCATTTT
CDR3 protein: CASTPQAGGNQPQHF

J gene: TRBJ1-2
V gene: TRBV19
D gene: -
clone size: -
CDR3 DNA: TGTGCCAGTAGTATAAAGGCGGACTATGGCTACACCTTC
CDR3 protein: CASSIKADYGYTF

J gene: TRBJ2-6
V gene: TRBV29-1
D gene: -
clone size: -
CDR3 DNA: TGCAGCGTTGGCCCTGGACAGTCTGGGGCCAACGTCCTGACTTTC
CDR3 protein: CSVGPGQSGANVLTF

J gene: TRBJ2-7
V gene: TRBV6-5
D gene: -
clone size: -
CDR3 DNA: TGTGCCAGCACCTCCGCCTACGAGCAGTACTTC
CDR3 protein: CASTSAYEQYF

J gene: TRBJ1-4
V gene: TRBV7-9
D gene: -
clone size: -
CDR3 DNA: TGTGCCAGCAGCTTTGTCGCAGGCCATGAAAAACTGTTTTTT
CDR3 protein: CASSFVAGHEKLFF

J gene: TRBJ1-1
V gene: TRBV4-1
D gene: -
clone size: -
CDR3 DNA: TGCGCCAGCAGCCAAGCCGGGAGTAACACTGAAGCTTTCTTT
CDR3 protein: CASSQAGSNTEAFF

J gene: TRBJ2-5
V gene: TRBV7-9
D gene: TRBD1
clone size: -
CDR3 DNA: TGTGCCAGCAGTCGGGACAGCGCCCAAGAGACCCAGTACTTC
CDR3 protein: CASSRDSAQETQYF

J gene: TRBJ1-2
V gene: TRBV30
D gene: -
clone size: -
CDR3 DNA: TGTGCCTGGAGTGTACAGCAGGGTCGAGGCTATGGCTACACCTTC
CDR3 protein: CAWSVQQGRGYGYTF

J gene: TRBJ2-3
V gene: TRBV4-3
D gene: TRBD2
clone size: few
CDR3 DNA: TGCGCCAGCAGCCAAGGACTAGCGGGGGACTGGTGGAAGGGCACAGATACGCAGTATTTT
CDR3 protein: CASSQGLAGDWWKGTDTQYF

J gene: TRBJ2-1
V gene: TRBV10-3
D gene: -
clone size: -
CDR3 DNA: TGTGCCATCACCTCGGGACTTCTCAATGAGCAGTTCTTC
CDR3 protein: CAITSGLLNEQFF

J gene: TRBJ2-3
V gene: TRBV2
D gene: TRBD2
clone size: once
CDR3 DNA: TGTGCCAGCAGTAACAGCGGGGGGGACACAGATACGCAGTATTTT
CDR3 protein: CASSNSGGDTDTQYF

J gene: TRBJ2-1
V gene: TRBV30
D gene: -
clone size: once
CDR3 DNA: TGTGCCTGGAGAGAGCGGGACAGGCCTTACAATGAGCAGTTCTTC
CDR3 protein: CAWRERDRPYNEQFF

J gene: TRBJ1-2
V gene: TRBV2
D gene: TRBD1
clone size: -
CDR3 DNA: TGTGCCAGCTCGACAGGGCCTAACTATGGCTACACCTTC
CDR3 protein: CASSTGPNYGYTF

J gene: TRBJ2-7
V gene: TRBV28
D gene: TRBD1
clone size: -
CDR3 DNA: TGTGCCAGCAGTCTGACAGGGGCTCCTTCCTACGAGCAGTACTTC
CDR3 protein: CASSLTGAPSYEQYF

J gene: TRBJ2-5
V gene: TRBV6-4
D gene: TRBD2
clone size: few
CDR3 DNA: TGTGCCACCTGGACTAGCGGGGTAGGGGAAGAGACCCAGTACTTC
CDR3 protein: CATWTSGVGEETQYF

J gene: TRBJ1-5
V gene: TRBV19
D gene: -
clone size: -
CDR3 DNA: TGTGCCAGTAGTATGGAGGTCTATCAGCCCCAGCATTTT
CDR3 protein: CASSMEVYQPQHF

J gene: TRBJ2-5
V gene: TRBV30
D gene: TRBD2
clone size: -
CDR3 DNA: TGTGCCTGGAGTGACTTCCTAGCGGGGAAAGAGACCCAGTACTTC
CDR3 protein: CAWSDFLAGKETQYF

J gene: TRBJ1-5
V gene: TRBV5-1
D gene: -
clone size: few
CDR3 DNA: TGCGCCAGCAGCTTAGAGGGCGGAAATCAGCCCCAGCATTTT
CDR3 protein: CASSLEGGNQPQHF

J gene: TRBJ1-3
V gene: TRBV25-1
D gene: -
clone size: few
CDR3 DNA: TGTGCTACGGTTGGGAGCGGCGCCTCTGGAAACACCATATATTTT
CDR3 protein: CATVGSGASGNTIYF

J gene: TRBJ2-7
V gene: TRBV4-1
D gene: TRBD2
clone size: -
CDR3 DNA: TGCGCCAGCAGTCGCGGGACCGGGACGGCGGGAGGCGAGCAGTACTTC
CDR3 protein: CASSRGTGTAGGEQYF

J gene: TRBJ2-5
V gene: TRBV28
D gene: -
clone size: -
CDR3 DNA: TGTGCCAGCAGTTTCTTTGACAGACAAGAGACCCAGTACTTC
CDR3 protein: CASSFFDRQETQYF

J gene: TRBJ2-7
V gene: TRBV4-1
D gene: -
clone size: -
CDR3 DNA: TGCGCCAGCAGCCAAGGACCCCCAGGGGCCTACGAGCAGTACTTC
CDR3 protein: CASSQGPPGAYEQYF

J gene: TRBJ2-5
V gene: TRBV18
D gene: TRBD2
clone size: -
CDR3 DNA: TGTACCAGCTCCGGACTAGCGGGGGTTGAGGAGACCCAGTACTTC
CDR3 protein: CTSSGLAGVEETQYF

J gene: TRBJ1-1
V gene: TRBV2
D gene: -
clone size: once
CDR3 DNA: TGTGCCAGCAGTCAACAGGGTGTCACTGAAGCTTTCTTT
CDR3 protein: CASSQQGVTEAFF

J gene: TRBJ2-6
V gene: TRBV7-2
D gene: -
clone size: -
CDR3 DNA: TGTGCCAGCAGCTTAGGGACGACTAACTCCGTCCTGACTTTC
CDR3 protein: CASSLGTTNSVLTF

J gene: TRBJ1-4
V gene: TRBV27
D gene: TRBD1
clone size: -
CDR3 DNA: TGTGCCAGCAGTTTATGGACAGGTGGTAATGAAAAACTGTTTTTT
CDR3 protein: CASSLWTGGNEKLFF

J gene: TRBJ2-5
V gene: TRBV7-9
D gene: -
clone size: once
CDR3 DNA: TGTGCTACGACGGGTGAAGAGACCCAGTACTTC
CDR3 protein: CATTGEETQYF

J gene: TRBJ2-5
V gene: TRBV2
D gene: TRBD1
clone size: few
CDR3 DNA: TGTGCCAGCAGAACGTTCGGGACAGAGCAAGAGACCCAGTACTTC
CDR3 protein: CASRTFGTEQETQYF

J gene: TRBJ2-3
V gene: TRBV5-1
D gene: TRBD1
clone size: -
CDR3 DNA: TGCGCCAGCAGCTTGGATAACAGGGGGAGCACAGATACGCAGTATTTT
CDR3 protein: CASSLDNRGSTDTQYF

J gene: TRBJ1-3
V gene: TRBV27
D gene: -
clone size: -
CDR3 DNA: TGTGCCAGCAGTTTAAGACTCAACGAGGGAGGAAACACCATATATTTT
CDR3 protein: CASSLRLNEGGNTIYF